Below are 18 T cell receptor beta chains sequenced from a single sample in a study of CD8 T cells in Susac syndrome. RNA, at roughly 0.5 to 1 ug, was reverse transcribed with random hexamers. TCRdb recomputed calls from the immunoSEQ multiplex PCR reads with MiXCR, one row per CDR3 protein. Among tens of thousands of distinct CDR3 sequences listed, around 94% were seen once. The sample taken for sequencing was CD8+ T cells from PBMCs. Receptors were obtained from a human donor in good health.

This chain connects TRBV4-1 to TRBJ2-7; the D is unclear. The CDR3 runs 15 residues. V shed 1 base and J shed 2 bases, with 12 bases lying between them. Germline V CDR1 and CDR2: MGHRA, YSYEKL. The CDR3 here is CASSQGYTRAYEQYF. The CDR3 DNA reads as TGCGCCAGCAGCCAAGGGTACACGAGAGCCTACGAGCAGTACTTC.

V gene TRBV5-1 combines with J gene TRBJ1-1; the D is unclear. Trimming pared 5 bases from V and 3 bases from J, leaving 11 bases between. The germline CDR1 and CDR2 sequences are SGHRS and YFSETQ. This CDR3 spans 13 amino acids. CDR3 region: CASSPGEYTEAFF. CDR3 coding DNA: TGCGCCAGCAGTCCTGGGGAGTACACTGAAGCTTTCTTT. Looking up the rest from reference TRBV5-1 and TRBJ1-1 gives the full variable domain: KAGVTQTPRYLIKTRGQQVTLSCSPISGHRSVSWYQQTPGQGLQFLFEYFSETQRNKGNFPGRFSGRQFSNSRSEMNVSTLELGDSALYLCASSPGEYTEAFFGQGTRLTVV.

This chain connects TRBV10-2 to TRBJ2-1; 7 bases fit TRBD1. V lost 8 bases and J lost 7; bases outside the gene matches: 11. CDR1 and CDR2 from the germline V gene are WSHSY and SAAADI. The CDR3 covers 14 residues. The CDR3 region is CASRTGLRANEQFF. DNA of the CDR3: TGCGCCAGCCGGACAGGTTTAAGGGCTAATGAGCAGTTCTTC.

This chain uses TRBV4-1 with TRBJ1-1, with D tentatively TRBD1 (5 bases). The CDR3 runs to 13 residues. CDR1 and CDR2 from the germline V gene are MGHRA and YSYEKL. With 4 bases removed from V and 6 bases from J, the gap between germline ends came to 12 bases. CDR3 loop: CASSPLGGAEAFF. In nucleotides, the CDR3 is TGCGCCAGCAGCCCCCTTGGGGGGGCTGAAGCTTTCTTT.

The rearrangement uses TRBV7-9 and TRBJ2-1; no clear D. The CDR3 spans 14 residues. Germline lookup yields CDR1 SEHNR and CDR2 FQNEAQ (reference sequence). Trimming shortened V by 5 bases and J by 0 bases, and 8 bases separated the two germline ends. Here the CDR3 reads CASSASDSYNEQFF. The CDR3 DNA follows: TGTGCCAGCAGCGCATCAGACTCCTACAATGAGCAGTTCTTC. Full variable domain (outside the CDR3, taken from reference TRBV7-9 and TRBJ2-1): DTGVSQNPRHKITKRGQNVTFRCDPISEHNRLYWYRQTLGQGPEFLTYFQNEAQLEKSRLLSDRFSAERPKGSFSTLEIQRTEQGDSAMYLCASSASDSYNEQFFGPGTRLTVL.

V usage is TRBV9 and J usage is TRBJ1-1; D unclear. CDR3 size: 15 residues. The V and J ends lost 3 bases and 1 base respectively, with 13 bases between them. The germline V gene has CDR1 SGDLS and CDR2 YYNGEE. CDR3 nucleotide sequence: TGTGCCAGCAGCGCCCCTCGTTCCGGGAACACTGAAGCTTTCTTT. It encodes CASSAPRSGNTEAFF.

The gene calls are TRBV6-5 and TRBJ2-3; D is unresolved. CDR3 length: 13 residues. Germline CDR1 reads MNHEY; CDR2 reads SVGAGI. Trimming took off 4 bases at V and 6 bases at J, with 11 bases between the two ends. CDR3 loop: CASSWKHQDTQYF. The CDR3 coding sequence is TGTGCCAGCAGTTGGAAACACCAGGATACGCAGTATTTT.

The DNA of the CDR3 is TGTGCCAGCAGGCGGGGACAGGCCAACTCCTACAATGAGCAGTTCTTC. It encodes CASRRGQANSYNEQFF. V is TRBV2 and J is TRBJ2-1, with 8 bases that match TRBD1. The V gene's germline CDR1 is SNHLY and CDR2 FYNNEI. V dropped 6 bases and J dropped 0; count of bases not matched to a gene: 7. CDR3 size: 16 residues.

In DNA form, the CDR3 reads TGTGCCAGCAGCCTCCCATCTGCGGGGGCTACTCCAACGCAGTATTTT. It encodes CASSLPSAGATPTQYF. V and J are TRBV9 and TRBJ2-3; D might be TRBD2 (7 bases). CDR3 length: 16 residues. V was trimmed by 4 bases and J by 9 bases, leaving 24 bases between them. Germline V gives CDR1 SGDLS, CDR2 YYNGEE.

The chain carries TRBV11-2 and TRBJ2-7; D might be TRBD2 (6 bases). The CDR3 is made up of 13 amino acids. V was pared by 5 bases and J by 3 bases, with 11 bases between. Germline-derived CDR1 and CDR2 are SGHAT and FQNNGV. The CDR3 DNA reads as TGTGCCAGCAGCCCGTGGGGGGTCTACGAGCAGTACTTC. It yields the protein CASSPWGVYEQYF.

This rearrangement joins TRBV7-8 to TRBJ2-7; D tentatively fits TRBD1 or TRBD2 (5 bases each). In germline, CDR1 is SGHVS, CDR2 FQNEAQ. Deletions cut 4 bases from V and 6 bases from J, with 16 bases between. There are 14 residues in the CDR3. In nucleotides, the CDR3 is TGTGCCAGCAGCTGGGGACCTAGGGAGCTCGAGCAGTACGTC. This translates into CASSWGPRELEQYV.

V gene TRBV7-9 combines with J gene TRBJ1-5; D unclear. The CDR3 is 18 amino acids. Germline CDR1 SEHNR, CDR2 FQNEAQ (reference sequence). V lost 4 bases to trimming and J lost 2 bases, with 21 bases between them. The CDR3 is CASSSRRFSREGNQPQHF. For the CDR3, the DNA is TGTGCCAGCAGCTCCCGAAGGTTCAGCCGTGAGGGCAATCAGCCCCAGCATTTT.

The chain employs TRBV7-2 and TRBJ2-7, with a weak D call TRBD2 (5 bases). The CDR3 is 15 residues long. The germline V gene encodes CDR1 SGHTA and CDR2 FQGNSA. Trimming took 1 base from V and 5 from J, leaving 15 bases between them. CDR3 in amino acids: CASSLDPGFGNEQYF. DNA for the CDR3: TGTGCCAGCAGCTTAGATCCCGGGTTCGGGAACGAGCAGTACTTC.

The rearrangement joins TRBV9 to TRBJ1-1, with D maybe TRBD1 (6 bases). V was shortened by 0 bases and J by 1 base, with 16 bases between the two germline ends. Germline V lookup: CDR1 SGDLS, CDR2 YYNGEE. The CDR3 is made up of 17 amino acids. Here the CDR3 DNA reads TGTGCCAGCAGCGTAGAGGGTTCGTGGGGGCGGAACACTGAAGCTTTCTTT. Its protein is CASSVEGSWGRNTEAFF.

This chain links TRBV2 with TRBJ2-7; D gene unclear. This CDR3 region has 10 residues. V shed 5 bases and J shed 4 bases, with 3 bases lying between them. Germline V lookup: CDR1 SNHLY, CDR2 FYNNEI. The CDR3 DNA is TGTGCCAGCAGTTCTTACGAGCAGTACGTC. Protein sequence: CASSSYEQYV.

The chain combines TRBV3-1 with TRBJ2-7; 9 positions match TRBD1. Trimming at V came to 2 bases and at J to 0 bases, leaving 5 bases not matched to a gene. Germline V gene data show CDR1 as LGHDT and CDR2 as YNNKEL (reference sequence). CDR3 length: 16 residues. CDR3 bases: TGTGCCAGCAGCCAACGGGACAGGGTGGTCTCCTACGAGCAGTACTTC. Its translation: CASSQRDRVVSYEQYF.

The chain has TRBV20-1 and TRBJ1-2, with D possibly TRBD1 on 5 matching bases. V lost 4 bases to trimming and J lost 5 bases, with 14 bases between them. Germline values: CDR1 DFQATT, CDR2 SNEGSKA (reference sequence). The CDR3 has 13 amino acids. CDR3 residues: CSANRDRRYGYTF. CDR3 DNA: TGCAGTGCTAATCGGGACCGACGATATGGCTACACCTTC.

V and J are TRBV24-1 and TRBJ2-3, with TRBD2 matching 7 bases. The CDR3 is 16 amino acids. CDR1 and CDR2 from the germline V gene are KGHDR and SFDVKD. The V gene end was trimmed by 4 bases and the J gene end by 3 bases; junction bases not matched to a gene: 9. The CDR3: CATSDPEASGTDTQYF. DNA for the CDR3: TGTGCCACCAGTGACCCTGAGGCTAGCGGTACAGATACGCAGTATTTT.